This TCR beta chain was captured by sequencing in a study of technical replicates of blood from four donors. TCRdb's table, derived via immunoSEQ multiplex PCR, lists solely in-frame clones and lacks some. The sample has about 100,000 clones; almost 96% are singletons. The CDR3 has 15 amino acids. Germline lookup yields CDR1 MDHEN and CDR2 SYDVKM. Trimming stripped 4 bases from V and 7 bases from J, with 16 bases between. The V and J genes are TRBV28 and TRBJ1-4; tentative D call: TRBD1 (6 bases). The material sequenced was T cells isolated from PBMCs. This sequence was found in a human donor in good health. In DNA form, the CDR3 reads TGTGCCAGCAGTTCCACAGGGTTAGAAGGTGAAAAACTGTTTTTT. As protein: CASSSTGLEGEKLFF.